The 30 T cell receptor beta chains listed next were all sequenced from one sample in a study of neoadjuvant anti-PD-1 for oral cavity cancer (dated by TCRdb to the early 2020s). Library prep was done by the immunoSEQ multiplex PCR assay. The table was pulled from immuneACCESS by TCRdb, which kept in-frame rearrangements only. Such tables lose some clones; where checked, under half of the loss comes from unresolved V genes, and the rest has no known cause. Within this sample are 15,000 or so clones, with 65% to 80% of them counted one time only. Less than 3.5% of the sample is taken by the ten largest. Read against the paper, the sample's time point label means: before neoadjuvant nivolumab. Material: PBMCs, obtained before nivolumab (anti-PD-1) treatment. Receptors were obtained from a person between 40 and 80 years old with oral cavity squamous cell carcinoma.

This clone was detected once. The chain is built from TRBV6-5 and TRBJ2-1; TRBD1 matches at 7 bases. The germline gives CDR1 MNHEY, CDR2 SVGAGI. The V and J ends lost 7 bases and 12 bases, in that order; junction bases with no gene match: 15. The CDR3 loop spans 14 amino acids. The CDR3 reads CASTSGTDLQGQFF. The CDR3 bases are TGTGCCAGCACTTCCGGGACAGACCTACAAGGGCAGTTCTTC.

The V gene is TRBV5-8, the J gene TRBJ2-1, with 9 bases lining up with TRBD1. J gave up 4 bases and V 4 bases, and 6 bases lay outside the gene matches. Germline assignment: CDR1 SGHTS and CDR2 YDEGEE. This CDR3 contains 15 residues. The CDR3 DNA is TGTGCCAGCAGCAAAACAGGGGGCATGTACAATGAGCAGTTCTTC. Translating it yields CASSKTGGMYNEQFF. Full variable domain (remainder filled in from reference TRBV5-8 and TRBJ2-1): EAGVTQSPTHLIKTRGQQATLRCSPISGHTSVYWYQQALGLGLQFLLWYDEGEERNRGNFPPRFSGRQFPNYSSELNVNALELEDSALYLCASSKTGGMYNEQFFGPGTRLTVL.

In DNA form, the CDR3 reads TGCGCCAGCAGCAGCAAGACAGGAATACTTTCCTCTGGGGCCAACGTCCTGACTTTC. Translation gives CASSSKTGILSSGANVLTF. This sequence joins TRBV5-1 and TRBJ2-6, with D tentatively TRBD1 (6 bases). Germline V gene sequence: CDR1 SGHRS, CDR2 YFSETQ. This CDR3 contains 19 residues. The V end was cut by 4 bases, the J end by 0 bases, with 20 bases between.

V and J are TRBV10-2 and TRBJ1-2, with D possibly being TRBD1 (6 bases). This CDR3 region has 15 residues. The V and J ends lost 6 bases and 2 bases respectively, with 16 bases between them. Per germline, CDR1 WSHSY and CDR2 SAAADI. CDR3 in amino acids: CASSEDRGRNYGYTF. The CDR3 region has the DNA TGCGCCAGCAGCGAGGATAGGGGGAGGAACTATGGCTACACCTTC.

This chain connects TRBV2 to TRBJ1-5; 9 bases map to TRBD1. V lost 6 bases, J lost 5 bases, and 8 bases stayed unmatched. From germline, CDR1 is SNHLY and CDR2 FYNNEI. The CDR3 contains 15 residues. DNA for the CDR3: TGTGCCAGCAGAACCGGGACAGGGAGCGATCAGCCCCAGCATTTT. It translates to CASRTGTGSDQPQHF.

This clone was observed a handful of times. The rearrangement joins TRBV18 to TRBJ1-3; the D gene is possibly TRBD1 (5 bases). V was pared by 3 bases and J by 0 bases, with 15 bases between. The CDR3 sequence is 17 residues long. The germline CDR1 and CDR2 sequences are KGHSH and LQKENI. CDR3 sequence: CASSPPPDRNSGNTIYF. CDR3 DNA sequence: TGTGCCAGCTCACCTCCACCCGACAGAAACTCTGGAAACACCATATATTTT. The full variable domain, in which reference TRBV18 and TRBJ1-3 provide the parts outside the CDR3, is NAGVMQNPRHLVRRRGQEARLRCSPMKGHSHVYWYRQLPEEGLKFMVYLQKENIIDESGMPKERFSAEFPKEGPSILRIQQVVRGDSAAYFCASSPPPDRNSGNTIYFGEGSWLTVV.

This clone was observed a few times. The chain uses TRBV19 and TRBJ1-1, with D tentatively TRBD1 (5 bases). CDR1 is LNHDA, CDR2 SQIVND, per germline (reference sequence). The CDR3 totals 16 residues. The ends were cut back, 6 bases at V and 1 base at J, with 18 bases in the middle. The CDR3 protein is CASSLRRGNKNTEAFF. As DNA, the CDR3 is TGTGCCAGTAGCCTCCGGAGGGGAAATAAGAACACTGAAGCTTTCTTT.

This chain connects TRBV10-2 to TRBJ2-1; 8 bases match TRBD2. Losses at the gene ends were 6 bases for V and 0 bases for J; bases not matched to a gene: 7. There are 16 residues in the CDR3. The germline V gene has CDR1 WSHSY and CDR2 SAAADI. This CDR3 is CASRATGTSSYNEQFF. CDR3 sequence (DNA): TGCGCCAGCAGGGCTACAGGGACTAGCTCCTACAATGAGCAGTTCTTC.

The V gene is TRBV12-5, the J gene TRBJ1-1, with D uncertain. Per the germline V gene, CDR1 is LGHNT and CDR2 is FRNRAP. Trimming stripped 7 bases from V and 8 bases from J, with 14 bases between. The CDR3 length is 12 residues. The CDR3 nucleotides are TGTGCTAGTGCGGCCGGGGTTGGCGAAGCTTTCTTT. This gives the protein CASAAGVGEAFF.

This clone was seen more than once but under ten times. The chain combines TRBV7-9 with TRBJ2-5; TRBD2 is a possible D gene (6 bases). The CDR3 length is 14 residues. Trimming removed 8 bases from V and 1 base from J, with 14 bases in between. The V gene's germline CDR1 is SEHNR and CDR2 FQNEAQ (reference sequence). The CDR3 loop is CASGDGTLQETQYF. The CDR3 DNA reads as TGTGCCAGCGGGGACGGGACTCTCCAAGAGACCCAGTACTTC. The full variable domain, rest sourced from reference TRBV7-9 and TRBJ2-5, is DTGVSQNPRHKITKRGQNVTFRCDPISEHNRLYWYRQTLGQGPEFLTYFQNEAQLEKSRLLSDRFSAERPKGSFSTLEIQRTEQGDSAMYLCASGDGTLQETQYFGPGTRLLVL.

This clone was counted only a few times. For the CDR3, the DNA is TGTGCCAGCAGCGAAAGAGGGGGAGCCCTAACTGAAGCTTTCTTT. Encoded protein: CASSERGGALTEAFF. This chain uses TRBV7-9 with TRBJ1-1, with a weak D call TRBD1 (6 bases). The germline V gene encodes CDR1 SEHNR and CDR2 FQNEAQ (reference sequence). CDR3 length: 15 residues. Trimming took 5 bases from V and 5 from J, leaving 18 bases between them. Based on the CDR3 plus reference TRBV7-9 and TRBJ1-1, the full variable domain is DTGVSQNPRHKITKRGQNVTFRCDPISEHNRLYWYRQTLGQGPEFLTYFQNEAQLEKSRLLSDRFSAERPKGSFSTLEIQRTEQGDSAMYLCASSERGGALTEAFFGQGTRLTVV.

By share, this clone counts as large (0.1 to 1%). The chain is built from TRBV6-1 and TRBJ1-5; D might be TRBD1 (5 bases). The V and J ends lost 1 base and 6 bases respectively, with 10 bases between them. Germline CDR1 and CDR2: MNHNS and SASEGT. CDR3 length: 14 residues. As DNA, the CDR3 is TGTGCCAGCAGTGAAGAGGGGCCCCCTCAGCCCCAGCATTTT. It translates to CASSEEGPPQPQHF.

The J gene is TRBJ2-5, the V gene TRBV15; maybe TRBD1 (5 bases). The germline V and J ends were trimmed by 0 bases and 0 bases, with 20 bases remaining between them. The CDR3 runs 19 residues. CDR1 LNHNV and CDR2 YYDKDF come from the germline V gene (reference sequence). CDR3 sequence (DNA): TGTGCCACCAGCAGAGATCTCTGGCAGGGCAGAACTTACCAAGAGACCCAGTACTTC. Residues: CATSRDLWQGRTYQETQYF. The entire variable domain, with the rest obtained from reference TRBV15 and TRBJ2-5, is as follows: DAMVIQNPRYQVTQFGKPVTLSCSQTLNHNVMYWYQQKSSQAPKLLFHYYDKDFNNEADTPDNFQSRRPNTSFCFLDIRSPGLGDTAMYLCATSRDLWQGRTYQETQYFGPGTRLLVL.

V is TRBV2 and J is TRBJ1-3; D is unresolved. The CDR3 loop spans 16 amino acids. Between the trimmed V and J ends, which lost 2 bases and 0 bases, there was a span of 11 bases. Germline-derived CDR1 and CDR2 are SNHLY and FYNNEI. The CDR3 loop is CASSERRTNSGNTIYF. Written as DNA, the CDR3 is TGTGCCAGCAGTGAACGAAGGACGAACTCTGGAAACACCATATATTTT. The full variable domain, its missing parts supplied by reference TRBV2 and TRBJ1-3, is EPEVTQTPSHQVTQMGQEVILRCVPISNHLYFYWYRQILGQKVEFLVSFYNNEISEKSEIFDDQFSVERPDGSNFTLKIRSTKLEDSAMYFCASSERRTNSGNTIYFGEGSWLTVV.

The chain links TRBV5-4 to TRBJ1-2; D gene unclear. Germline values: CDR1 SGHNT, CDR2 YYREEE (reference sequence). V was trimmed by 4 bases and J by 4 bases, leaving 8 bases between them. CDR3 size: 12 residues. The CDR3 DNA is TGTGCCAGCAGCCAAGACATCTATGGCTACACCTTC. Amino acid sequence: CASSQDIYGYTF. Filled out from reference TRBV5-4 and TRBJ1-2, the complete variable domain reads ETGVTQSPTHLIKTRGQQVTLRCSSQSGHNTVSWYQQALGQGPQFIFQYYREEENGRGNFPPRFSGLQFPNYSSELNVNALELDDSALYLCASSQDIYGYTFGSGTRLTVV.

The CDR3 loop reads CASSRTGVETQYF. Written as DNA, the CDR3 is TGTGCCAGCAGCCGAACAGGGGTCGAGACCCAGTACTTC. The rearrangement links TRBV6-1 to TRBJ2-5, with 7 bases fitting TRBD1. CDR1 MNHNS and CDR2 SASEGT come from the germline V gene. V lost 6 bases and J lost 5; bases outside the gene matches: 6. The length of the CDR3 is 13 residues.

The rearrangement links TRBV9 to TRBJ1-2; D is unclear. Germline V lookup: CDR1 SGDLS, CDR2 YYNGEE. The CDR3 covers 13 residues. V dropped 4 bases and J dropped 6 bases, with 13 bases sitting between them. The CDR3 region has the DNA TGTGCCAGCAGCCCCACGCCGAGCGATGGCTACACCTTC. Translated, it gives CASSPTPSDGYTF.

The genes are TRBV27 and TRBJ1-2; D gene ambiguous. V was clipped by 3 bases and J by 8 bases, with 13 bases between them. From germline, CDR1 is MNHEY and CDR2 SMNVEV (reference sequence). The CDR3 runs 13 residues. The CDR3 bases are TGTGCCAGCAGTTTGGTGGGTTCGTCCGGCTACACCTTC. Amino acid sequence: CASSLVGSSGYTF.

The chain recombines TRBV4-1 with TRBJ2-5; D gene ambiguous. Per germline, CDR1 MGHRA and CDR2 YSYEKL. Trimming cost V 1 base and J 8 bases, with 20 bases left between them. This CDR3 region has 16 residues. The CDR3 spells CASSQVYYPSPLTQYF. The CDR3 DNA follows: TGCGCCAGCAGCCAAGTGTATTATCCTAGTCCCCTTACCCAGTACTTC.

The chain has TRBV6-6 and TRBJ1-4; D possibly corresponds to TRBD1 (5 bases). Germline CDR1 reads MNHNY; CDR2 reads SVGAGI (reference sequence). V gave up 11 bases and J gave up 7 bases, with 14 bases separating them. This CDR3 has 12 amino acids. CDR3 bases: TGTGCCGCCAAGGGGACGGGTGAAAAACTGTTTTTT. Translating it yields CAAKGTGEKLFF.

The chain uses TRBV4-2 and TRBJ1-4; 7 bases agree with TRBD1. The V gene's germline CDR1 is LGHNA and CDR2 YNFKEQ. The ends lost 3 bases at V and 4 bases at J; junction bases unmatched: 5. The CDR3 has 15 amino acids. CDR3 protein: CASSHRTGLNEKLFF. In nucleotides, the CDR3 is TGTGCCAGCAGCCATAGGACAGGACTTAATGAAAAACTGTTTTTT.

This clone was detected a few times. The gene calls are TRBV2 and TRBJ1-5; TRBD1 agrees at 8 bases. This CDR3 region has 15 residues. After removal of 4 bases from V and 6 bases from J, the junction contained 8 bases not matched to a gene. The germline V gene encodes CDR1 SNHLY and CDR2 FYNNEI. The CDR3 sequence: CASSGQGQGGQPQHF. CDR3 coding DNA: TGTGCCAGCAGTGGGCAAGGACAGGGTGGTCAGCCCCAGCATTTT.

The chain recombines TRBV6-1 with TRBJ2-3; 12 nucleotides match TRBD2. V gave up 2 bases and J gave up 4 bases; unmatched junction bases: 4. Germline-derived CDR1 and CDR2 are MNHNS and SASEGT. The CDR3 runs 16 residues. The CDR3 is CASSEPSGRGADTQYF. In nucleotides, the CDR3 is TGTGCCAGCAGTGAACCTAGCGGGAGGGGGGCAGATACGCAGTATTTT.

The rearrangement links TRBV10-3 to TRBJ1-1; no clear D gene. The length of the CDR3 is 16 residues. Per the germline V gene, CDR1 is ENHRY and CDR2 is SYGVKD. With 5 bases removed from V and 3 bases from J, the gap between germline ends came to 19 bases. The CDR3 nucleotides are TGTGCCATCAGTCCCCGTACGACCTACGAGGACACTGAAGCTTTCTTT. Protein sequence: CAISPRTTYEDTEAFF.

This chain uses TRBV6-1 with TRBJ2-5, with 9 nucleotides matching TRBD1. Per the germline V gene, CDR1 is MNHNS and CDR2 is SASEGT. The CDR3 extends over 16 amino acids. V lost 2 bases and J lost 2; bases outside the gene matches: 6. CDR3 in DNA: TGTGCCAGCAGTGAAAAGGGACAGGGTCATCAAGAGACCCAGTACTTC. Protein product: CASSEKGQGHQETQYF.

The chain combines TRBV6-1 with TRBJ2-4, with D uncertain. Trimming shortened V by 7 bases and J by 10 bases, and 17 bases separated the two germline ends. The CDR3 is 13 residues long. CDR1 and CDR2 (germline): MNHNS, SASEGT. CDR3 nucleotide sequence: TGTGCCAGCAAAAGGGAACAGACCGGGATTCAGTACTTC. Residues: CASKREQTGIQYF.

A few counts support this clone. The V call is TRBV25-1, the J call TRBJ1-1, with a possible D match to TRBD1 (6 bases). The V end lost 4 bases, the J end lost 3 bases, and 12 bases lay between the germline ends. Germline CDR1 reads MGHDK; CDR2 reads SYGVNS. This CDR3 has 14 amino acids. The CDR3 bases are TGTGCCAGCAGTGCCATAACAGGGCACACTGAAGCTTTCTTT. Protein product: CASSAITGHTEAFF.

This chain uses TRBV5-1 with TRBJ2-3; 8 bases align to TRBD1. This CDR3 has 14 residues. The junction had 7 bases not matched to a gene; V was cut back by 4 bases and J by 6 bases. CDR1 and CDR2 (germline): SGHRS, YFSETQ. Written as DNA, the CDR3 is TGCGCCAGCAGCACCGGACAGGGTACGGATACGCAGTATTTT. Protein sequence: CASSTGQGTDTQYF.

The chain is built from TRBV15 and TRBJ2-6; D unresolved. Germline V lookup: CDR1 LNHNV, CDR2 YYDKDF (reference sequence). This CDR3 has 15 amino acids. The V gene lost 1 base and the J gene lost 1 base, with 5 bases spanning the gap. The CDR3 DNA reads as TGTGCCACCAGCAGAGGGGGATCTGGGGCCAACGTCCTGACTTTC. This encodes CATSRGGSGANVLTF.

The chain uses TRBV9 and TRBJ1-1; D possibly corresponds to TRBD1 (5 bases). The CDR3 is made up of 15 amino acids. The germline V gene has CDR1 SGDLS and CDR2 YYNGEE. Between the trimmed V and J ends, which lost 0 bases and 1 base, there was a span of 10 bases. For the CDR3, the DNA is TGTGCCAGCAGCGTAGATCAGGGCGGGAACACTGAAGCTTTCTTT. It codes for CASSVDQGGNTEAFF.